The 17 T cell receptor beta chains below were found in one sample sequenced in a study of cytomegalovirus exposure and HLA in healthy donors. The PCR used 60 Vbeta and 13 Jbeta primers. The data were produced by immunoSEQ multiplex PCR, yet TCRdb's version contains in-frame clones alone and is incomplete. The sample consists of about 110,000 clones, less than 85% of them appearing once. Sequencing was carried out using PBMCs. The receptor set was obtained from a man between 25 and 39 years old in good health and CMV-seropositive.

This chain links TRBV15 with TRBJ2-1, with D maybe TRBD2 (7 bases). Germline V gene data show CDR1 as LNHNV and CDR2 as YYDKDF (reference sequence). Deletions cut 5 bases from V and 4 bases from J, with 15 bases between. The CDR3 contains 15 residues. CDR3 region: CATSPEGGPYNEQFF. The CDR3 DNA is TGTGCCACCAGCCCTGAGGGGGGGCCTTACAATGAGCAGTTCTTC.

The chain employs TRBV5-1 and TRBJ2-1; 12 bases map to TRBD2. CDR3 length: 16 amino acids. V lost 4 bases to trimming and J lost 5 bases; unmatched junction nucleotides: 7. Germline loops: CDR1 SGHRS, CDR2 YFSETQ. The chain's CDR3 is CASSGALAGGDNEQFF. DNA for the CDR3: TGCGCCAGCAGCGGAGCCCTAGCGGGGGGGGACAATGAGCAGTTCTTC.

J is TRBJ1-6 and V is TRBV6-6, with 9 bases that match TRBD1. CDR1 is MNHNY and CDR2 is SVGAGI in the germline V gene (reference sequence). V lost 6 bases to trimming and J lost 7 bases; unmatched junction nucleotides: 4. The CDR3 contains 14 residues. CDR3: CASREGTGNSPLHF. CDR3 coding DNA: TGTGCCAGCAGAGAAGGGACAGGGAATTCACCCCTCCACTTT.

This chain connects TRBV19 to TRBJ2-7, with TRBD1 matching over 8 bases. Germline lookup yields CDR1 LNHDA and CDR2 SQIVND (reference sequence). The CDR3 consists of 14 residues. Trimming took 8 bases from V and 3 from J; bases not matched to a gene: 9. In nucleotides, the CDR3 is TGTGCCAGTGCCGGGACAGGAGGGTTCTACGAGCAGTACTTC. Its translation is CASAGTGGFYEQYF. Based on the CDR3 plus reference TRBV19 and TRBJ2-7, the full variable domain is DGGITQSPKYLFRKEGQNVTLSCEQNLNHDAMYWYRQDPGQGLRLIYYSQIVNDFQKGDIAEGYSVSREKKESFPLTVTSAQKNPTAFYLCASAGTGGFYEQYFGPGTRLTVT.

The rearrangement joins TRBV4-2 to TRBJ1-2, with TRBD1 identical over 9 bases. Germline V lookup: CDR1 LGHNA, CDR2 YNFKEQ. The CDR3 sequence is 14 residues long. Trimming removed 4 bases from V and 3 bases from J; junction bases left unmatched: 3. In nucleotides, the CDR3 is TGTGCCAGCAGCCTTACAGGGGGCGACTATGGCTACACCTTC. This codes for CASSLTGGDYGYTF.

The chain uses TRBV4-3 and TRBJ1-1; the D gene is possibly TRBD1 (5 bases). CDR3 length equals 13 residues. The V gene lost 0 bases and the J gene lost 8 bases, with 10 bases spanning the gap. Germline values: CDR1 LGHNA, CDR2 YSLEER. CDR3 DNA: TGCGCCAGCAGCCAAGATCTGGGGGGGGAAGCTTTCTTT. Its translation: CASSQDLGGEAFF.

The chain couples TRBV5-1 to TRBJ2-3; D remains ambiguous. Germline-derived CDR1 and CDR2 are SGHRS and YFSETQ. V lost 0 bases and J 3 bases, leaving 8 bases between the germline ends. This CDR3 is 14 amino acids long. The chain's CDR3 is CASSLEVATDTQYF. CDR3 nucleotide sequence: TGCGCCAGCAGCTTGGAAGTAGCTACAGATACGCAGTATTTT.

The gene calls are TRBV7-2 and TRBJ2-7, with 9 positions matching TRBD1. The germline CDR1 and CDR2 sequences are SGHTA and FQGNSA. CDR3 length equals 14 residues. V was pared by 5 bases and J by 1 base, with 3 bases of the junction left unmatched. This CDR3 reads CASSRQGGSYEQYF. CDR3 DNA: TGTGCCAGCAGCCGACAGGGGGGATCCTACGAGCAGTACTTC.

The genes are TRBV9 and TRBJ1-3, with 7 bases aligning to TRBD1. The germline V gene encodes CDR1 SGDLS and CDR2 YYNGEE. The CDR3 loop spans 17 amino acids. The junction had 10 bases not matched to a gene; V was cut back by 4 bases and J by 0 bases. The CDR3 here is CASSLPTQGNSGNTIYF. The CDR3 nucleotides read TGTGCCAGCAGCCTACCTACACAGGGGAACTCTGGAAACACCATATATTTT.

A few counts support this clone. This chain uses TRBV7-2 with TRBJ2-7, with 12 bases aligning to TRBD2. The CDR3 runs to 14 residues. CDR1 and CDR2 from the germline V gene are SGHTA and FQGNSA. Trimming removed 8 bases from V and 1 base from J; junction bases left unmatched: 3. CDR3 sequence (DNA): TGTGCCAGCTCGACTAGCGGGGGATCCTACGAGCAGTACTTC. It translates to CASSTSGGSYEQYF.

The table lists this clone with a few counts. J is TRBJ2-1 and V is TRBV5-1; D call uncertain. The ends were cut back, 0 bases at V and 5 bases at J, with 9 bases in the middle. The germline V gene encodes CDR1 SGHRS and CDR2 YFSETQ. The CDR3 loop spans 14 amino acids. The CDR3 sequence is CASSLGAGNNEQFF. In DNA form, the CDR3 reads TGCGCCAGCAGCTTGGGAGCAGGCAACAATGAGCAGTTCTTC.

The V gene is TRBV19, the J gene TRBJ2-5; 10 bases are shared with TRBD2. After removal of 4 bases from V and 5 bases from J, the junction contained 7 bases not matched to a gene. Germline values: CDR1 LNHDA, CDR2 SQIVND (reference sequence). The CDR3 is 15 amino acids. CDR3 DNA sequence: TGTGCCAGTAGTAACCTAGCGGGGGCGAGGGAGACCCAGTACTTC. It is translated as CASSNLAGARETQYF.

DNA of the CDR3: TGTGCCAGTAGTATGACATTGTCCTCCTACAATGAGCAGTTCTTC. Protein product: CASSMTLSSYNEQFF. The chain employs TRBV19 and TRBJ2-1; D not certain. CDR1 LNHDA and CDR2 SQIVND come from the germline V gene (reference sequence). The CDR3 is 15 residues long. V was clipped by 3 bases and J by 0 bases, with 9 bases between them.

This sequence joins TRBV27 and TRBJ2-1, with 7 positions matching TRBD2. The CDR3 extends over 11 amino acids. CDR1 and CDR2 (germline): MNHEY, SMNVEV (reference sequence). V was pared by 2 bases and J by 13 bases, with 2 bases of the junction left unmatched. The CDR3 is CASSLGLEQFF. The CDR3 DNA sequence: TGTGCCAGCAGTTTAGGACTAGAACAGTTCTTC.

This clone was seen only a few times. This sequence joins TRBV25-1 and TRBJ2-1; 8 nucleotides agree with TRBD1. CDR3 length equals 16 residues. From germline, CDR1 is MGHDK and CDR2 SYGVNS. The ends lost 4 bases at V and 0 bases at J; junction bases unmatched: 5. The CDR3 coding sequence is TGTGCCAGCAGTGGGACAGGGCCGAGCTCCTACAATGAGCAGTTCTTC. This gives the protein CASSGTGPSSYNEQFF.

The rearrangement joins TRBV7-2 to TRBJ2-7; D call uncertain. The V end was cut by 1 base, the J end by 0 bases, with 10 bases between. CDR3 length equals 15 residues. CDR1 and CDR2 from the germline V gene are SGHTA and FQGNSA. CDR3 nucleotide sequence: TGTGCCAGCAGCTTAGAACAACAGAGCTCCTACGAGCAGTACTTC. The encoded protein is CASSLEQQSSYEQYF.

This clone has a handful of counts. This chain connects TRBV29-1 to TRBJ2-5, with 10 bases that match TRBD2. CDR3 length equals 14 residues. Germline CDR1 is SQVTM and CDR2 is ANQGSEA. V was clipped by 7 bases and J by 4 bases; unmatched bases: 9. This CDR3 is CSASSGGAVETQYF. CDR3 in DNA: TGCAGCGCATCTAGCGGGGGCGCGGTAGAGACCCAGTACTTC.